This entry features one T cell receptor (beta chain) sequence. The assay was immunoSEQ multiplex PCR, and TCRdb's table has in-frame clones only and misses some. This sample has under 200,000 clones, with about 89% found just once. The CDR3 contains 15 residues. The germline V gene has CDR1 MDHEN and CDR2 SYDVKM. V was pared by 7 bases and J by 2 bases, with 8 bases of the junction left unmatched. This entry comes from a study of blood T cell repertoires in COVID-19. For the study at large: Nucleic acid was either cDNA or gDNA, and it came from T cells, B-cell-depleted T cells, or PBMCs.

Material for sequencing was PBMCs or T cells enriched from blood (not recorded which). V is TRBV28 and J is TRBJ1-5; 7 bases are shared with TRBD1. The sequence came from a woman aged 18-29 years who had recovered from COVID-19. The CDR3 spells CASKGGQAGNQPQHF. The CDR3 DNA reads TGTGCCAGCAAGGGAGGACAGGCTGGCAATCAGCCCCAGCATTTT.